This record looks at one TCR beta chain sequence and its context. This sample stems from a study of T cells in Graves' hyperthyroidism and ophthalmopathy. Per germline, CDR1 MDHEN and CDR2 SYDVKM. Trimming removed 6 bases at V and 3 bases at J, with 18 bases between. CDR3 length: 15 amino acids. TCR beta CDR3 regions were amplified from RNA transcripts. A set of HTBI primers served as the primers for a first-round RT-PCR of the TCR CDR3. TCRdb used MiXCR to reprocess the multiplex PCR reads, holding one entry per CDR3 protein. Among around 600,000 distinct CDR3 sequences, about 14% were seen once, and the ten largest hold around 13%.

Sequenced material: blood. The chain has TRBV28 and TRBJ2-7; a possible D gene is TRBD1 (6 bases). This receptor was identified in a woman aged 45-60 years with Graves' ophthalmopathy. CDR3 in DNA: TGTGCCAGCAGGACCGGGGCAGGGGAATACTACGAGCAGTACTTC. Its translation is CASRTGAGEYYEQYF.